This TCR beta chain was retrieved from a study of OX40 agonist ivuxolimab in advanced cancers. At the level of the study: Ivuxolimab, an antibody acting as an agonist of OX40 (CD134), was used to treat patients. Partial response was recorded in three patients: one hepatocellular carcinoma and two cutaneous melanoma cases. Patients with prior anti-PD-1, anti-PD-L1 or anti-CTLA-4 therapy were eligible; 35% to 45% had some.

The CDR3 totals 15 residues. V gave up 5 bases and J gave up 1 base; unmatched junction bases: 2. Germline loops: CDR1 SGHNT, CDR2 YENEEA. Sequencing was performed with immunoSEQ multiplex PCR; in TCRdb, only in-frame clones are kept and a portion is missing. This sample carries tens of thousands of clones, about 83% of them seen once, and the ten largest clones take 1.5% to 2%. If patients had autoimmune disease history or systemic immunosuppression, they were excluded. Sequences were derived from CD4+ or CD8+ T cells sorted from blood, sampled in a trial of the OX40 agonist ivuxolimab. The TCR comes from an adult with an advanced solid tumor such as melanoma, head and neck, liver or kidney cancer. The chain combines TRBV11-3 with TRBJ2-2; 9 nucleotides line up with TRBD1. The CDR3 sequence is CASSPGQGNTGELFF. The DNA for the CDR3 is TGTGCCAGCAGCCCGGGACAGGGGAACACCGGGGAGCTGTTTTTT.